Listed here are 3 T cell receptor beta chains from one sample, sequenced in a study of long-term antiretroviral therapy in people with HIV. It was version v3.0 of the immunoSEQ assay that was run at survey level. Using immunoSEQ multiplex PCR, the repertoire was profiled, and TCRdb retains in-frame clones only, with some absent. Of roughly 40,000 clones listed, roughly 93% are singletons. Sequencing used unsorted PBMCs, obtained about 9.1 years after starting antiretroviral therapy. The receptor source for this set is a man aged 30 to 39 with HIV.

In its sample, this clone was seen once. This sequence joins TRBV27 and TRBJ2-5; D perhaps matches TRBD1 (5 bases). The germline V gene has CDR1 MNHEY and CDR2 SMNVEV (reference sequence). Trimming removed 4 bases from V and 5 bases from J, with 20 bases in between. This CDR3 region has 16 residues. The CDR3 sequence: CASSSRFRGSVETQYF. Here the CDR3 DNA reads TGTGCCAGCAGTTCCCGATTTAGGGGTTCCGTGGAGACCCAGTACTTC.

The V and J genes are TRBV28 and TRBJ1-5; weak D call: TRBD1 (6 bases). The CDR3 covers 13 residues. The germline CDR1 and CDR2 sequences are MDHEN and SYDVKM. V was trimmed by 5 bases and J by 2 bases, leaving 7 bases between them. The CDR3 DNA sequence: TGTGCCAGCAGTGCAGGGGGCAATCAGCCCCAGCATTTT. Translated: CASSAGGNQPQHF.

V usage is TRBV29-1 and J usage is TRBJ1-1, with 10 bases aligning to TRBD1. Germline lookup yields CDR1 SQVTM and CDR2 ANQGSEA. This CDR3 region has 14 residues. Trimming took 7 bases from V and 4 from J; bases not matched to a gene: 9. The CDR3 nucleotides read TGCAGCGCCCAGACAGGGGGCGAGTTCACTGAAGCTTTCTTT. This sequence encodes CSAQTGGEFTEAFF.